Shown below are 20 T cell receptor beta chains from a single sample sequenced in a study of T cell changes during pregnancy in multiple sclerosis. The repertoire was sequenced with immunoSEQ multiplex PCR; TCRdb's copy has only in-frame clones and lacks some. The sample consists of approximately 79,000 clones, just under 95% of them appearing once. Sequenced here: peripheral blood, sampled in the second trimester of pregnancy. The receptors come from a female donor in good health, enrolled as a control in a pregnancy study.

V is TRBV5-4 and J is TRBJ2-2; 8 nucleotides match TRBD2. V lost 4 bases and J lost 4; bases outside the gene matches: 6. Germline CDR1 reads SGHNT; CDR2 reads YYREEE (reference sequence). The CDR3 has 15 residues. The DNA for the CDR3 is TGTGCCAGCAGCGGCGGTAGCGGGGTCACCGGGGAGCTGTTTTTT. Protein: CASSGGSGVTGELFF.

The chain employs TRBV27 and TRBJ2-7; 10 bases map to TRBD1. The V gene's germline CDR1 is MNHEY and CDR2 SMNVEV (reference sequence). The ends lost 7 bases at V and 3 bases at J; junction bases unmatched: 6. The CDR3 is made up of 14 amino acids. DNA of the CDR3: TGTGCCAGCACCCTAAGGACAGGGGGCTACGAGCAGTACTTC. Translation: CASTLRTGGYEQYF.

The chain recombines TRBV19 with TRBJ1-6, with 7 bases identical to TRBD1. The V gene end was trimmed by 0 bases and the J gene end by 6 bases; junction bases not matched to a gene: 11. Looked up from germline, CDR1 is LNHDA and CDR2 is SQIVND (reference sequence). The CDR3 consists of 18 residues. CDR3 region: CASSIEATDRRLNSPLHF. The CDR3 coding sequence is TGTGCCAGTAGTATAGAGGCGACGGACAGGCGCCTTAATTCACCCCTCCACTTT.

This clone was detected once. The V gene is TRBV10-1, the J gene TRBJ2-7, with TRBD1 identical over 9 bases. The CDR3 runs 14 residues. V gave up 6 bases and J gave up 5 bases; unmatched junction bases: 8. Germline V CDR1 and CDR2: WNHNN, SYGVQD (reference sequence). CDR3 nucleotide sequence: TGCGCCAGCAGCACCGGGACAGGGCGACACGAGCAGTACTTC. It is translated as CASSTGTGRHEQYF.

The CDR3 loop is CASSQDLGDYGYTF. CDR3 coding DNA: TGCGCCAGCAGCCAAGATCTAGGGGACTATGGCTACACCTTC. This rearrangement joins TRBV4-3 to TRBJ1-2, with D possibly being TRBD1 (5 bases). The V end lost 0 bases, the J end lost 3 bases, and 8 bases lay between the germline ends. The length of the CDR3 is 14 residues. Germline lookup yields CDR1 LGHNA and CDR2 YSLEER.

The V and J genes are TRBV4-3 and TRBJ1-5, with D possibly matching TRBD1 (5 bases). The CDR3 extends over 14 amino acids. Trimming cost V 3 bases and J 4 bases, with 10 bases left between them. Germline-derived CDR1 and CDR2 are LGHNA and YSLEER. This CDR3 is CASSHAGSNQPQHF. CDR3 DNA sequence: TGCGCCAGCAGCCATGCAGGGTCTAATCAGCCCCAGCATTTT.

The rearrangement joins TRBV11-2 to TRBJ2-1; perhaps TRBD2 as D (5 bases). With 3 bases removed from V and 0 bases from J, the gap between germline ends came to 12 bases. This CDR3 spans 16 amino acids. Germline V gene sequence: CDR1 SGHAT, CDR2 FQNNGV. CDR3 nucleotide sequence: TGTGCCAGCAGCTTTCCGGGGTACAGCTCCTACAATGAGCAGTTCTTC. This translates into CASSFPGYSSYNEQFF.

The chain couples TRBV11-2 to TRBJ1-1; D gene uncertain. The CDR3 contains 13 residues. Trimming removed 2 bases from V and 1 base from J, with 5 bases in between. From germline, CDR1 is SGHAT and CDR2 FQNNGV. DNA of the CDR3: TGTGCCAGCAGCTTAAACAGGAACACTGAAGCTTTCTTT. Translation gives CASSLNRNTEAFF.

The chain combines TRBV6-5 with TRBJ1-1; maybe TRBD1 (6 bases). Germline V lookup: CDR1 MNHEY, CDR2 SVGAGI. V was cut by 0 bases and J by 10 bases, with 12 bases left in between. CDR3 length: 13 amino acids. This chain's CDR3 is CASSYSQGVRAFF. The CDR3 DNA is TGTGCCAGCAGTTACTCACAGGGAGTACGAGCTTTCTTT.

The rearrangement joins TRBV6-5 to TRBJ1-1; 8 nucleotides agree with TRBD1. The V gene end was trimmed by 6 bases and the J gene end by 3 bases; junction bases not matched to a gene: 6. This CDR3 region has 14 residues. CDR1 MNHEY and CDR2 SVGAGI come from the germline V gene. The CDR3 bases are TGTGCCAGCAGGCCGACAGGGGCCTACACTGAAGCTTTCTTT. It translates to CASRPTGAYTEAFF.

CDR3 sequence reads: CASSDRDRFHYGYTF. Written as DNA, the CDR3 is TGTGCCAGCAGTGATAGGGACAGGTTTCACTATGGCTACACCTTC. V gene TRBV25-1 combines with J gene TRBJ1-2; the match to TRBD1 covers 8 bases. The trim removed 3 bases at V and 3 bases at J, leaving 6 bases unmatched. This CDR3 region has 15 residues. Germline values: CDR1 MGHDK, CDR2 SYGVNS.

The chain is built from TRBV7-2 and TRBJ1-2; a weak D match, TRBD1 (6 bases). This CDR3 is built from 13 residues. Germline V gene sequence: CDR1 SGHTA, CDR2 FQGNSA. Trimming took off 6 bases at V and 1 base at J, with 9 bases between the two ends. The CDR3 DNA is TGTGCCAGCAGTTCAGGGGTTAACTATGGCTACACCTTC. This translates into CASSSGVNYGYTF. Full variable domain (outside the CDR3, taken from reference TRBV7-2 and TRBJ1-2): GAGVSQSPSNKVTEKGKDVELRCDPISGHTALYWYRQSLGQGLEFLIYFQGNSAPDKSGLPSDRFSAERTGGSVSTLTIQRTQQEDSAVYLCASSSGVNYGYTFGSGTRLTVV.

The CDR3, as DNA: TGCGCCAGCAGCTTGGCCCCAGGACAGCTCTCTGGAAACACCATATATTTT. The encoded protein is CASSLAPGQLSGNTIYF. The V gene is TRBV5-1, the J gene TRBJ1-3; a weak D match, TRBD1 (6 bases). Germline CDR1 and CDR2: SGHRS and YFSETQ. V lost 0 bases and J 0 bases, leaving 13 bases between the germline ends. The CDR3 contains 17 residues.

The rearrangement links TRBV2 to TRBJ2-5; weak D call: TRBD1 (5 bases). The CDR3 is 13 amino acids. The germline gives CDR1 SNHLY, CDR2 FYNNEI. The V end lost 5 bases, the J end lost 5 bases, and 12 bases lay between the germline ends. The CDR3 is CASSQGLGETQYF. In nucleotides, the CDR3 is TGTGCCAGCAGTCAGGGCCTGGGGGAGACCCAGTACTTC. Supplemented by reference TRBV2 and TRBJ2-5, the full variable domain reads EPEVTQTPSHQVTQMGQEVILRCVPISNHLYFYWYRQILGQKVEFLVSFYNNEISEKSEIFDDQFSVERPDGSNFTLKIRSTKLEDSAMYFCASSQGLGETQYFGPGTRLLVL.

This chain connects TRBV5-6 to TRBJ1-5; D is ambiguous. The CDR3 spans 12 residues. Per the germline V gene, CDR1 is SGHDT and CDR2 is YYEEEE. V lost 3 bases to trimming and J lost 6 bases, with 7 bases between them. DNA for the CDR3: TGTGCCAGCAGCTCGCCAGTTCAGCCCCAGCATTTT. As protein: CASSSPVQPQHF.

This chain connects TRBV5-5 to TRBJ1-4; a weak D match, TRBD1 (5 bases). The germline V and J ends were trimmed by 0 bases and 7 bases, with 13 bases remaining between them. Germline CDR1 SGHKS, CDR2 YYEKEE (reference sequence). The CDR3 runs 15 residues. The CDR3 here is CASSLAGQGSEKLFF. The CDR3 DNA reads as TGTGCCAGCAGCTTGGCTGGGCAGGGCAGTGAAAAACTGTTTTTT.

The V gene is TRBV9, the J gene TRBJ1-3, with D unclear. The CDR3 is 15 residues long. The ends were cut back, 4 bases at V and 1 base at J, with 12 bases in the middle. Germline assignment: CDR1 SGDLS and CDR2 YYNGEE. CDR3 DNA sequence: TGTGCCAGCAGCCCATTGTCAGATTCTGGAAACACCATATATTTT. Translated, it gives CASSPLSDSGNTIYF.

This chain joins TRBV5-4 and TRBJ1-3; D not certain. The CDR3 is made up of 13 amino acids. V was pared by 0 bases and J by 4 bases, with 5 bases between. The germline V gene encodes CDR1 SGHNT and CDR2 YYREEE (reference sequence). In DNA form, the CDR3 reads TGTGCCAGCAGCTTGGATCTGGGAAACACCATATATTTT. Its protein product is CASSLDLGNTIYF.

V and J are TRBV19 and TRBJ1-5, with D tentatively TRBD1 (5 bases). Germline CDR1 LNHDA, CDR2 SQIVND (reference sequence). CDR3 length: 15 amino acids. V shed 3 bases and J shed 5 bases, with 14 bases lying between them. The CDR3, as DNA: TGTGCCAGTAGTATGGGCCGGAGCAGGGATCAGCCCCAGCATTTT. It yields the protein CASSMGRSRDQPQHF.

The genes are TRBV7-9 and TRBJ2-3; D perhaps matches TRBD2 (6 bases). Trimming stripped 0 bases from V and 4 bases from J, with 8 bases between. The V gene's germline CDR1 is SEHNR and CDR2 FQNEAQ (reference sequence). This CDR3 has 14 amino acids. CDR3 coding DNA: TGTGCCAGCAGCTTAGCGGGGGGAGCAGATACGCAGTATTTT. It yields the protein CASSLAGGADTQYF. Supplemented by reference TRBV7-9 and TRBJ2-3, the full variable domain reads DTGVSQNPRHKITKRGQNVTFRCDPISEHNRLYWYRQTLGQGPEFLTYFQNEAQLEKSRLLSDRFSAERPKGSFSTLEIQRTEQGDSAMYLCASSLAGGADTQYFGPGTRLTVL.